Following are 28 T cell receptor beta chains from one sample sequenced in a study of CD8+CD57+ T cells in acquired aplastic anemia. The study profiled TCR beta VDJ and CDR3 using genomic DNA as template. TCRdb reanalysed the reads using MiXCR and keeps one entry per CDR3 protein. The sample consists of about 62,000 distinct CDR3 sequences, roughly 54% of them appearing once. Sequencing was carried out using sorted CD4+, CD8+, or CD8+CD57+ T cells (not recorded which) from PBMCs. The receptors come from a human donor in good health, serving as a control.

The chain couples TRBV7-2 to TRBJ1-2, with unresolved D. Trimming removed 4 bases from V and 8 bases from J, with 11 bases in between. CDR1 is SGHTA and CDR2 is FQGNSA in the germline V gene. The CDR3 length is 12 residues. CDR3 bases: TGTGCCAGCAGCTCTCCCGGCCGGGGCTACACCTTC. It translates to CASSSPGRGYTF.

The gene calls are TRBV2 and TRBJ2-5; TRBD2 matches at 10 bases. The CDR3 contains 15 residues. J lost 1 base, V lost 2 bases, and 1 base had no gene match. From germline, CDR1 is SNHLY and CDR2 FYNNEI. In DNA, the CDR3 is TGTGCCAGCAGTGAACTAGCGGGGGTCCAAGAGACCCAGTACTTC. Protein product: CASSELAGVQETQYF.

This clonotype has a count of ten or more. This chain uses TRBV11-3 with TRBJ1-2, with 7 bases matching TRBD1. The CDR3 has 13 amino acids. Germline CDR1 reads SGHNT; CDR2 reads YENEEA. V gave up 4 bases and J gave up 7 bases; unmatched junction bases: 6. The CDR3 region has the DNA TGTGCCAGCAGCTCCACAGGGGTTGGTGGCTACACCTTC. Its protein is CASSSTGVGGYTF.

The CDR3 loop reads CAISETQGYGYTF. Written as DNA, the CDR3 is TGTGCCATCAGTGAGACTCAGGGCTATGGCTACACCTTC. The chain joins TRBV10-3 to TRBJ1-2, with D perhaps TRBD1 (5 bases). CDR1 and CDR2 (germline): ENHRY, SYGVKD. The germline V and J ends were trimmed by 2 bases and 4 bases, with 8 bases remaining between them. This CDR3 spans 13 amino acids.

The chain employs TRBV24-1 and TRBJ1-2, with 9 bases aligning to TRBD1. J lost 7 bases, V lost 9 bases, and 5 bases had no gene match. This CDR3 has 12 residues. The germline V gene encodes CDR1 KGHDR and CDR2 SFDVKD. Here the CDR3 reads CATLQGARGYTF. CDR3 bases: TGTGCCACCTTACAGGGGGCGCGTGGCTACACCTTC.

The J gene is TRBJ2-1, the V gene TRBV25-1, with D possibly TRBD2 on 6 matching bases. V was pared by 5 bases and J by 4 bases, with 24 bases between. The CDR3 is 18 amino acids. Per germline, CDR1 MGHDK and CDR2 SYGVNS. In nucleotides, the CDR3 is TGTGCCAGCAGTCGATCTTTTTGGGGACTCGATTTTTACAATGAGCAGTTCTTC. Translating it yields CASSRSFWGLDFYNEQFF. Based on the CDR3 plus reference TRBV25-1 and TRBJ2-1, the full variable domain is EADIYQTPRYLVIGTGKKITLECSQTMGHDKMYWYQQDPGMELHLIHYSYGVNSTEKGDLSSESTVSRIRTEHFPLTLESARPSHTSQYLCASSRSFWGLDFYNEQFFGPGTRLTVL.

This clonotype was observed a few times. The CDR3, as DNA: TGTGCCAGTAGTATAGAGGTAGGGGAAAAACTGTTTTTT. This codes for CASSIEVGEKLFF. The chain carries TRBV19 and TRBJ1-4, with unresolved D. CDR3 length: 13 residues. The V and J ends lost 0 bases and 8 bases respectively, with 7 bases between them. Germline CDR1 is LNHDA and CDR2 is SQIVND (reference sequence).

The chain uses TRBV4-2 and TRBJ2-7, with D possibly TRBD1 on 6 matching bases. The germline V gene has CDR1 LGHNA and CDR2 YNFKEQ. This CDR3 spans 14 amino acids. The V gene lost 5 bases and the J gene lost 2 bases, with 13 bases spanning the gap. The CDR3 spells CASSLGQGTYEQYF. CDR3 nucleotide sequence: TGTGCCAGCAGCTTAGGTCAGGGGACCTACGAGCAGTACTTC.

This clonotype was counted ten times or more. The V and J genes are TRBV5-1 and TRBJ1-3; 9 nucleotides align to TRBD1. Germline lookup yields CDR1 SGHRS and CDR2 YFSETQ. After removal of 3 bases from V and 0 bases from J, the junction contained 1 base not matched to a gene. CDR3 length equals 15 residues. The CDR3 DNA reads as TGCGCCAGCAGCTGGACAGGGGTCTCTGGAAACACCATATATTTT. It specifies CASSWTGVSGNTIYF.

The chain is built from TRBV6-1 and TRBJ2-5; 11 bases align to TRBD1. This CDR3 has 14 amino acids. The germline V gene encodes CDR1 MNHNS and CDR2 SASEGT. V was clipped by 6 bases and J by 6 bases; unmatched bases: 6. The CDR3 loop is CASSPGTGGQTQYF. The DNA for the CDR3 is TGTGCCAGCAGCCCCGGGACAGGGGGACAGACCCAGTACTTC.

This clonotype was counted between two and nine times. This chain connects TRBV29-1 to TRBJ2-3; D call uncertain. The CDR3 runs to 14 residues. Germline V lookup: CDR1 SQVTM, CDR2 ANQGSEA. V was trimmed by 7 bases and J by 0 bases, leaving 14 bases between them. The DNA for the CDR3 is TGCAGCGCAGGCCATCGCGGTAGCACAGATACGCAGTATTTT. It translates to CSAGHRGSTDTQYF.

This clonotype was recorded a few times. The genes are TRBV19 and TRBJ1-6; 8 nucleotides line up with TRBD1. Germline V gene sequence: CDR1 LNHDA, CDR2 SQIVND (reference sequence). V dropped 7 bases and J dropped 9; count of bases not matched to a gene: 5. The CDR3 totals 13 residues. The CDR3 is CASIEQGGSPLHF. In DNA form, the CDR3 reads TGTGCCAGTATAGAACAGGGGGGTTCACCCCTCCACTTT.

The chain has TRBV7-3 and TRBJ2-5; D remains unclear. The CDR3 totals 9 residues. CDR1 is SGHTA, CDR2 FQGTGA, per germline. Between the trimmed V and J ends, which lost 3 bases and 7 bases, there was a span of 0 bases. This CDR3 is CASSLTQYF. The CDR3 nucleotides read TGTGCCAGCAGCTTGACCCAGTACTTC.

CDR3 bases: TGCGCCAGCAGCCTAAGACAGTTCAACACTGAAGCTTTCTTT. It is translated as CASSLRQFNTEAFF. V usage is TRBV5-1 and J usage is TRBJ1-1; D may be TRBD1 (5 bases). Deletions cut 4 bases from V and 2 bases from J, with 12 bases between. CDR3 length: 14 amino acids. Germline V gene data show CDR1 as SGHRS and CDR2 as YFSETQ.

This clonotype was counted many times. The genes are TRBV27 and TRBJ1-1; D gene unclear. CDR3 size: 10 residues. V dropped 8 bases and J dropped 5 bases, with 6 bases sitting between them. Germline CDR1 and CDR2: MNHEY and SMNVEV (reference sequence). The CDR3 region has the DNA TGTGCCAGCGGAGGGACTGAAGCTTTCTTT. Encoded protein: CASGGTEAFF.

The chain carries TRBV19 and TRBJ1-3; D remains ambiguous. The ends were cut back, 9 bases at V and 0 bases at J, with 15 bases in the middle. Germline CDR1 and CDR2: LNHDA and SQIVND (reference sequence). This CDR3 contains 15 residues. The CDR3 bases are TGTGCCAGCAGCCGACACGGCCCCTCTGGAAACACCATATATTTT. Protein: CASSRHGPSGNTIYF.

This clonotype was found once. The rearrangement uses TRBV24-1 and TRBJ2-7, with D possibly matching TRBD2 (6 bases). The CDR3 sequence is 13 residues long. CDR1 and CDR2 (germline): KGHDR, SFDVKD. Trimming took 9 bases from V and 5 from J, leaving 16 bases between them. The CDR3 loop reads CATSTGRAHEQYF. Here the CDR3 DNA reads TGTGCCACCTCGACCGGGAGAGCCCACGAGCAGTACTTC.

The chain links TRBV5-1 to TRBJ2-1, with TRBD1 identical over 9 bases. V lost 4 bases to trimming and J lost 6 bases; unmatched junction nucleotides: 5. The V gene's germline CDR1 is SGHRS and CDR2 YFSETQ. The CDR3 has 14 residues. Written as DNA, the CDR3 is TGCGCCAGCAGCGGGGGACAGGGTTGCAATGAGCAGTTCTTC. Protein sequence: CASSGGQGCNEQFF.

The rearrangement uses TRBV10-2 and TRBJ1-5; D remains unclear. The CDR3 loop spans 14 amino acids. V gave up 3 bases and J gave up 4 bases, with 10 bases separating them. Germline-derived CDR1 and CDR2 are WSHSY and SAAADI. The chain's CDR3 is CASSESAENQPQHF. In DNA, the CDR3 is TGCGCCAGCAGTGAATCCGCTGAAAATCAGCCCCAGCATTTT.

This clonotype has just a few counts. The rearrangement joins TRBV6-1 to TRBJ1-2; D is uncertain. This CDR3 comprises 15 residues. Trimming stripped 6 bases from V and 1 base from J, with 15 bases between. Germline values: CDR1 MNHNS, CDR2 SASEGT. CDR3 region: CASSHQGVLNYGYTF. CDR3 coding DNA: TGTGCCAGCAGCCACCAAGGAGTACTTAACTATGGCTACACCTTC.

This clonotype was seen ten or more times. This chain links TRBV3-1 with TRBJ1-5, with TRBD1 matching over 11 bases. The CDR3 has 16 residues. The V segment lost 2 bases and the J segment 4 bases; nucleotides outside the gene matches: 4. Germline CDR1 and CDR2: LGHDT and YNNKEL (reference sequence). Here the CDR3 reads CASSQTGTGGNQPQHF. The CDR3 bases are TGTGCCAGCAGCCAAACCGGGACAGGGGGAAATCAGCCCCAGCATTTT.

This clonotype came up many times. A read error may account for a junction end that differs from germline. The rearrangement uses TRBV19 and TRBJ1-3; maybe TRBD1 (6 bases). The CDR3 totals 17 residues. Looked up from germline, CDR1 is LNHDA and CDR2 is SQIVND (reference sequence). Here the CDR3 DNA reads TGTGCCAGTAGTATACGTTCGATCAGGGGCTCTGGAGACACCATATATTTT. Translated, it gives CASSIRSIRGSGDTIYF.

V gene TRBV19 combines with J gene TRBJ1-2; 7 nucleotides match TRBD1. After removal of 7 bases from V and 8 bases from J, the junction contained 10 bases not matched to a gene. The CDR3 covers 13 residues. The germline V gene has CDR1 LNHDA and CDR2 SQIVND (reference sequence). The CDR3 protein is CASTPGGSGGYTF. CDR3 DNA sequence: TGTGCCAGTACTCCAGGGGGGTCTGGAGGCTACACCTTC.

Ten or more counts support this clonotype. This rearrangement joins TRBV12-3 or TRBV12-4 to TRBJ2-7; 11 bases match TRBD1. The CDR3 sequence is 20 residues long. The V segment lost 5 bases and the J segment 2 bases; nucleotides outside the gene matches: 20. The CDR3 coding sequence is TGTGCCAGCAGTACCCGACGCTCCGGGACAGGGGGTCTGGGAACCTACGAGCAGTACTTC. This translates into CASSTRRSGTGGLGTYEQYF.

V usage is TRBV9 and J usage is TRBJ1-1, with a possible D match to TRBD1 (6 bases). V was shortened by 3 bases and J by 4 bases, with 25 bases between the two germline ends. This CDR3 region has 18 residues. Looked up from germline, CDR1 is SGDLS and CDR2 is YYNGEE. CDR3 coding DNA: TGTGCCAGCAGCGCCCCTCGGGGGGGGGGGGCAGGGCTCACTGAAGCTTTCTTT. Its translation is CASSAPRGGGAGLTEAFF.

Many counts were recorded for this clonotype. V and J are TRBV14 and TRBJ1-1, with a weak D call TRBD1 (6 bases). The length of the CDR3 is 16 residues. Trimming stripped 0 bases from V and 5 bases from J, with 16 bases between. The germline CDR1 and CDR2 sequences are SGHDN and FVKESK. The DNA for the CDR3 is TGTGCCAGCAGCCAAGAATCCGGGGGGCGCAGGACTGAAGCTTTCTTT. Protein sequence: CASSQESGGRRTEAFF.

This clonotype occurred many times. The chain links TRBV5-1 to TRBJ2-2; 7 bases map to TRBD1. The CDR3 has 15 residues. Trimming cost V 0 bases and J 6 bases; bases outside gene matches: 5. The germline CDR1 and CDR2 sequences are SGHRS and YFSETQ. DNA for the CDR3: TGCGCCAGCAGCTTGGGAGGGGGCCCCGCCGGGGAGCTGTTTTTT. Protein product: CASSLGGGPAGELFF.

There are a few counts of this clonotype. J is TRBJ2-7 and V is TRBV6-8; D ambiguous. With 5 bases removed from V and 5 bases from J, the gap between germline ends came to 13 bases. CDR3 length: 13 residues. CDR1 is MNHGY, CDR2 SAAAGT, per germline. CDR3 residues: CASSLRCAHEQYV. The CDR3 DNA is TGTGCCAGCAGTCTGCGCTGTGCCCACGAGCAGTACGTC.